This paragraph reports one T cell receptor (beta chain). Its antigen is unidentified. Germline assignment: CDR1 MNHEY and CDR2 SMNVEV (reference sequence). This CDR3 has 14 amino acids. The data stem from a study of cytomegalovirus exposure and HLA in healthy donors. The PCR ran on 60 Vbeta and 13 Jbeta primers. Here immunoSEQ multiplex PCR was the method, and the copy in TCRdb shows in-frame clones only, minus some. The sample carries approximately 190,000 clones, around 84% recorded once. Study outcomes and limitations: A likely sequencing artifact accounted for one observed cluster of highly shared sequence variants. Later analysis showed TCR association rates varying by HLA locus, highest for DRB1 and lowest for HLA-C. Reportedly, HLA-A and HLA-B alleles of most subjects were accurately predicted from TCR beta.

Source material: PBMCs. This rearrangement joins TRBV27 to TRBJ2-5, with TRBD1 identical over 10 bases. The J call is doubtful: the DNA matches TRBJ2-7 better. This TCR was sampled from a woman in her forties or fifties in good health and CMV-seropositive. The DNA for the CDR3 is TGTGCCAGCGGACAGGGGGGGAGCTCCTACGAGCAGTACTTC. Translated, it gives CASGQGGSSYEQYF.